Listed below are T cell receptor beta chains from one sample, sequenced in a study of shared clonotypes between healthy human individuals. Generated by immunoSEQ multiplex PCR, the TCRdb table keeps only in-frame clones and is missing some. The table includes 100,000 or so clones, 67% detected once. What was sequenced was memory CD8+ T cells sorted from blood. The source is a woman in her twenties or thirties in good health. Both conserved end residues are part of each CDR3. The order of the fields is D gene, V gene, J gene, clone size, CDR3 DNA, CDR3 protein. D genes are given only for firm matches. Clone size, where shown, is once, few, many, or a class for clones that have expanded.

TRBD1,TRBV5-1,TRBJ1-5,few,TGCGCCAGCAGCTTGGGACAGGGCGATCAGCCCCAGCATTTT,CASSLGQGDQPQHF
TRBD2,TRBV6-1,TRBJ2-1,NA,TGTGCCAGCAATAAAGAGGGCGGGAGTATCAATGAGCAGTTCTTC,CASNKEGGSINEQFF
TRBD1,TRBV18,TRBJ1-2,NA,TGTGCCAGCTCACCACTCTCCTTGGACAGGGGGATTCACAGGCACTATGGCTACACCTTC,CASSPLSLDRGIHRHYGYTF
NA,TRBV11-2,TRBJ1-2,once,TGTGCCAGCAGCTTAGGGACAAACTATGGCTACACCTTC,CASSLGTNYGYTF
TRBD1,TRBV5-1,TRBJ1-1,NA,TGCGCCAGCAGCCCTACAGATCAGGGGGGTGACACTGAAGCTTTCTTT,CASSPTDQGGDTEAFF
TRBD1,TRBV4-2,TRBJ1-2,NA,TGTGCCAGCAGCCAAGAAGACAGGGAAGTTGGAGGCTACACCTTC,CASSQEDREVGGYTF
NA,TRBV28,TRBJ1-3,NA,TGTGCCAGCAGTTTAACTTGGCAGGCCGCAAACACCATATATTTT,CASSLTWQAANTIYF
TRBD2,TRBV7-6,TRBJ2-5,once,TGTGCCAGCAGCTCGAAGAATATGACTAGCGGGAGGGCGAAGACCCAGTACTTC,CASSSKNMTSGRAKTQYF
NA,TRBV14,TRBJ2-1,NA,TGTGCCAGCAGCCAGTTACTATGGGGGAGGAGCGTGAATGAGCAGTTCTTC,CASSQLLWGRSVNEQFF
NA,TRBV27,TRBJ2-1,NA,TGTGCCAGCAGCATTTCGGTAGGGGGCTACAATGAGCAGTTCTTC,CASSISVGGYNEQFF
NA,TRBV5-1,TRBJ1-1,NA,TGCGCCAGCACTCTTTGGAGGTTTGCAGTCACTGAAGCTTTCTTT,CASTLWRFAVTEAFF
NA,TRBV15,TRBJ2-1,few,TGTGCCACCAGCAGAGCCCACCCCATTAGGGTCTCCTACAATGAGCAGTTCTTC,CATSRAHPIRVSYNEQFF
TRBD1,TRBV4-2,TRBJ2-3,few,TGTGCCAGCAGCCAAGATTCCGGGACAGGGTCAGATACGCAGTATTTT,CASSQDSGTGSDTQYF
TRBD1,TRBV13,TRBJ2-7,NA,TGTGCCAGCAGCAGAAGACAGGGGGAGAGAGAGCAGTACTTC,CASSRRQGEREQYF
NA,TRBV10-3,TRBJ2-7,few,TGTGCCATCAGTGATCCTCTGCGGGACGAGCAGTACTTC,CAISDPLRDEQYF
TRBD1,TRBV28,TRBJ2-7,NA,TGTGCCAGCGCCAACCCAAGTATGGGACAGGGGACCTCCTACGAGCAGTACTTC,CASANPSMGQGTSYEQYF
NA,TRBV5-6,TRBJ2-1,many,TGTGCCAGCAGCCCCGGGTCCATGAGGGGTGAGCAGTTCTTC,CASSPGSMRGEQFF
NA,TRBV5-5,TRBJ1-1,NA,TGTGCCAGCAGCCCGCACCCGGACACTGAAGCTTTCTTT,CASSPHPDTEAFF
NA,TRBV6-1,TRBJ1-2,NA,TGTGCCAGCAGGCAGGATACAGAATACTATGGCTACACCTTC,CASRQDTEYYGYTF
NA,TRBV25-1,TRBJ2-2,once,TGTGCCAGCAGTGAAACCCAGGGAGTAGGGTTCGGGGAGCTGTTTTTT,CASSETQGVGFGELFF
NA,TRBV4-2,TRBJ1-4,NA,TGTGCCAGCAGCCAAAAGAGCGCGGGAGGACGTGAAAAACTGTTTTTT,CASSQKSAGGREKLFF
NA,TRBV7-9,TRBJ1-1,once,TGTGCCAGCAGCACATCGGGGATTGGCACTGAAGCTTTCTTT,CASSTSGIGTEAFF
NA,TRBV28,TRBJ2-2,NA,TGTGCCAGCTCTCCGAACACCGGGGAGCTGTTTTTT,CASSPNTGELFF
NA,TRBV5-1,TRBJ1-1,many,TGCGCCAGCAGCTTGGACGGGGGGCGGAACACTGAAGCTTTCTTT,CASSLDGGRNTEAFF
TRBD2,TRBV5-4,TRBJ2-3,NA,TGTGCCAGCAGCTTGGGGGCTAGCGGGAGTGCATATACGCAGTATTTT,CASSLGASGSAYTQYF